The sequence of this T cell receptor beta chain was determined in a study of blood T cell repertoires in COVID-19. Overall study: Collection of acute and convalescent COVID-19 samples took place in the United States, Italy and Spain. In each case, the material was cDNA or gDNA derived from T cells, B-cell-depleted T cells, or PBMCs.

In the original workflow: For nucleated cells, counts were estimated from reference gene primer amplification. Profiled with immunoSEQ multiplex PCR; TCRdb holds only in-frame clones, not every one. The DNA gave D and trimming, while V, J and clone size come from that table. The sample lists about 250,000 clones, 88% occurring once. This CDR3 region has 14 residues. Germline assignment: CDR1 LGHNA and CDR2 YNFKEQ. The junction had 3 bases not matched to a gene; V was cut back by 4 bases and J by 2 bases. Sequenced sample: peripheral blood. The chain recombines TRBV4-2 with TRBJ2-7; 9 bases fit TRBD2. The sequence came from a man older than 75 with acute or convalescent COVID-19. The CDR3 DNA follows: TGTGCCAGCAGCCCAGCGGGGGGCACCTACGAGCAGTACTTC. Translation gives CASSPAGGTYEQYF.